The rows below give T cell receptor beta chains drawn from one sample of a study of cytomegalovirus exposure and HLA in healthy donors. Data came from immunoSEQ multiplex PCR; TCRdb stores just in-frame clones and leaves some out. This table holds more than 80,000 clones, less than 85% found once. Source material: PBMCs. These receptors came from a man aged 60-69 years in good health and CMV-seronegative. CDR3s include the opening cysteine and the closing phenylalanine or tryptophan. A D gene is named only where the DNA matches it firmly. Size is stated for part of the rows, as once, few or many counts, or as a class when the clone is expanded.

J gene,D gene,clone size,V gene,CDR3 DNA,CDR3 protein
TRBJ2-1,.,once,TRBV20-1,TGCAGTGCTAAGGGAAAGGGGAAGCAGTTCTTC,CSAKGKGKQFF
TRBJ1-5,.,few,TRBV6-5,TGTGCCAGCAGTTTGGTCAGGGGCAATCAGCCCCAGCATTTT,CASSLVRGNQPQHF
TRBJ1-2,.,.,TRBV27,TGTGCCAGCAGTTCTGGTCCAGGGCTCTATGGCTACACCTTC,CASSSGPGLYGYTF
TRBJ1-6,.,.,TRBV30,TGTGCCTGGTCGGAGGATGTTATTTCACCCCTCCACTTT,CAWSEDVISPLHF
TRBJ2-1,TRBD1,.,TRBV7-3,TGTGCCAGCAGCTGGGGACAGGGTCGCAATGAGCAGTTCTTC,CASSWGQGRNEQFF
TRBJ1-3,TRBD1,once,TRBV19,TGTGCCAGTCGACAGGGAAACTCTGGAAACACCATATATTTT,CASRQGNSGNTIYF
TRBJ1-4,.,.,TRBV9,TGTGCCAGCGGCAAAGCTAATGAAAAACTGTTTTTT,CASGKANEKLFF
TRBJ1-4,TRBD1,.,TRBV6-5,TGTGCCAGCAGTCACGACAGGGGGCATGAAAAACTGTTTTTT,CASSHDRGHEKLFF
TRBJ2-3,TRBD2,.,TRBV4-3,TGCGCCAGCAGCCAAGAAGGAATAGCGGGGGGGACTCAGTATTTT,CASSQEGIAGGTQYF
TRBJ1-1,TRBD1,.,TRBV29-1,TGCAGCGTAGCACAGGGGATTGAAGCTTTCTTT,CSVAQGIEAFF
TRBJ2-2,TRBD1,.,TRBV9,TGTGCCAGCACCCAGACAGGGTTCCTGGGCGCGAACACCGGGGAGCTGTTTTTT,CASTQTGFLGANTGELFF
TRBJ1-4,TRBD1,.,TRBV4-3,TGCGCCAGCACACCGGGACAGGGGGCCGGTAATGAAAAACTGTTTTTT,CASTPGQGAGNEKLFF
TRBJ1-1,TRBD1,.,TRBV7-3,TGTGCCAGCAGCCCCACAGGGGGCACTGAAGCTTTCTTT,CASSPTGGTEAFF
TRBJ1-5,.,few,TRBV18,TGTGCCAGCTCCGTATCAGACCGGGGAAATCAGCCCCAGCATTTT,CASSVSDRGNQPQHF
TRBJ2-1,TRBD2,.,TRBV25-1,TGTGCCAGCAGTGAAGTGGGGAGGGGCCAAATCTCCTACAATGAGCAGTTCTTC,CASSEVGRGQISYNEQFF
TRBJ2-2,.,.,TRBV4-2,TGTGCCAGCAGCCAAGGGTGGCCTCTAAGCGGAACGAACACCGGGGAGCTGTTTTTT,CASSQGWPLSGTNTGELFF
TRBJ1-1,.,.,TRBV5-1,TGCGCCAGCAGCAACGGAGGGAGCACTATGAACACTGAAGCTTTCTTT,CASSNGGSTMNTEAFF
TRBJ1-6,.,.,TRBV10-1,TGCGCCAGCAGTGAGTCTTTCCTGGGGCCCGACTATAATTCACCCCTCCACTTT,CASSESFLGPDYNSPLHF
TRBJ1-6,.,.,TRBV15,TGTGCCACCAGCAGCCGGGACTCCTATAATTCACCCCTCCACTTT,CATSSRDSYNSPLHF
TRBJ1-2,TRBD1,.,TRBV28,TGTGCCAGCAGCTTGACAGGGCCCTATGGCTACACCTTC,CASSLTGPYGYTF
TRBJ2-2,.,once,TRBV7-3,TGTGCCAGCAGCTTAGGGCGTAACACCGGGGAGCTGTTTTTT,CASSLGRNTGELFF
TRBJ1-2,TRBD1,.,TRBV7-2,TGTGCCAGCAGCCCAAATCTTGGACAGGGTTGGTATGGCTACACCTTC,CASSPNLGQGWYGYTF
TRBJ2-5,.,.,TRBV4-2,TGTGCCAGCAGCCAAGGGGTGGGGAGAGAGACCCAGTACTTC,CASSQGVGRETQYF
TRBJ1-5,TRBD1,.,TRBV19,TGTGCCAGTAACAGGGGAGGTCAGCCCCAGCATTTT,CASNRGGQPQHF
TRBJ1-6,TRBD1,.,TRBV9,TGTGCCAGCAGCCCCCCGGGACAGGGGCATAATTCACCCCTCCACTTT,CASSPPGQGHNSPLHF
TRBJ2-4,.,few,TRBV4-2,TGTGCCAGCAGCCCGGACAGAGAAAACATTCAGTACTTC,CASSPDRENIQYF
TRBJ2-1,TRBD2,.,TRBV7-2,TGTGCCAGCAGCATTACTAGCGGGTCCTACAATGAGCAGTTCTTC,CASSITSGSYNEQFF
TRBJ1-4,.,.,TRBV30,TGTGCCTGGCGCAAGAGTTCTTATGAAAAACTGTTTTTT,CAWRKSSYEKLFF